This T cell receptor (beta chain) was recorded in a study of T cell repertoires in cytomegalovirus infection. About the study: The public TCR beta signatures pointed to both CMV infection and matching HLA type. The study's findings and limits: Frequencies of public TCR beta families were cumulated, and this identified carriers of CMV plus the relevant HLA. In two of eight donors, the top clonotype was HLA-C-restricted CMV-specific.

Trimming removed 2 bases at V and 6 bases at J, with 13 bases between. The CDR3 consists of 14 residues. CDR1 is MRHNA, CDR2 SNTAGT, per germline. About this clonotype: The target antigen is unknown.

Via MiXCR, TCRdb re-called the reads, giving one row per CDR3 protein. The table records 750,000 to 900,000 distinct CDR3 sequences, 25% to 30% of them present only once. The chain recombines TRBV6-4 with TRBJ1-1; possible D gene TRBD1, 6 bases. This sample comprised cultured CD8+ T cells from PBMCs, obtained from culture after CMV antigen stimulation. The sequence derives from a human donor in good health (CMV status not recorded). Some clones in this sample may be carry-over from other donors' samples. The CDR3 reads CASSDRPEGAEAFF. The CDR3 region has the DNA TGTGCCAGCAGTGACCGTCCAGAGGGGGCTGAAGCTTTCTTT.